This paragraph reports one T cell receptor beta chain. Its cognate antigen has yet to be identified. The CDR3 end lies 3 residues beyond the end of the read and is filled in from the germline J gene. The data stem from a study of T cells in women clearing cervical HPV infection (dated by TCRdb to 2016 to 2018). Regarding the complete study: Cases were about 25 women with histologically confirmed HPV16-related CIN3 or worse, including a couple of invasive cancers. Because only a few women had HLA typing data, the possibility that HLA type acted as a confounder could not be ruled out. Quality controls consisted of five blinded duplicates per group, for a total of about 60 samples made up of around 50 participants and ten or so replicates. The parent cohort enrolled about 10,000 women aged 18 or older in Guanacaste, Costa Rica, in 1993 to 1994 and followed the women for 6 to 7 years. Median age was about 35 years in cases versus roughly 40 in controls, and baseline characteristics did not differ significantly. Among cases, blood sampling came a median of 149 days after lesion detection, with an interquartile range of about 90 to 220 days. Case blood was taken at the visit when the lesion was first identified, whereas control blood was taken when infection was no longer detected. The controls were 25 or so women whose single incident HPV16 infection cleared within 12 months with no development of precancer or cancer. This exploratory proof-of-principle case-control study, nested within the Guanacaste HPV Natural History Study in Costa Rica, compared TCR repertoires among women with different cervical HPV16 outcomes. Cases and controls were matched on age within five years and on year of sample collection.

TCR beta CDR3 regions were amplified by multiplex PCR using the immunoSEQ assay from an average of approximately 1,200 ng genomic DNA per sample. Primer bias was corrected in the assay by using a complete synthetic TCR repertoire to establish an amplification baseline. Amplicons were sequenced on the Illumina platform. In the paper's pipeline: Sequences were error-corrected by clustering with frequency ratios and a modified nearest-neighbor algorithm and were then analyzed in the immunoSEQ Analyzer with IMGT gene definitions. At each rarefaction depth, TCR richness and evenness were averaged across 20 rarefaction repeats, and samples with fewer sequences than that depth were excluded. V, D and J gene relative abundances were compared between groups with Wilcoxon rank sum tests, applying FDR correction. For the blinded duplicates, the intraclass correlation was roughly 96% for TCR richness and averaged 76.4% across 70 or so gene segments. Held by TCRdb, this immuneACCESS table contains in-frame sequences only and omits some clones. Under half of the omission traces to an unresolved V gene where checked; the cause of the rest is unknown. V and J calls and clone size are given by that table; D and trimming were obtained from the DNA. The sample's table covers 35,000 to 45,000 clones. Approximately 1.3% of the sample is taken by the ten largest.

Results and caveats for the whole study, not just this receptor: TRBV6-7 relative abundance was lower in cases than in controls (around 0.11% versus 0.15%; Bonferroni P = 0.0008). Cases were distinguished from controls with an estimated AUC of almost 0.85 by random forest classifiers combining richness and V gene abundances. Whether associations preceded infection or resulted from infection could not be shown with the cross-sectional design, and effector/memory subsets and HPV-specific T cells were not isolated. CIN3+ cases had significantly higher TCR repertoire richness than controls across sequencing depths, but evenness did not differ between the groups. Because the number of T cells in each sample was unknown, differences in richness could reflect differing T-cell content rather than repertoire biology.

Every participant had a single incident cervical HPV16 infection, and women with prevalent HPV16 infections were excluded. Cervical HPV DNA was detected with MY09/MY11 PCR, and genotyping was done with dot-blot hybridization. Around 15 mL of heparinized blood were centrifuged, and the buffy coat was aliquoted, frozen at -30°C, then stored at -80°C. Genomic DNA was extracted from buffy coat specimens using QIAGEN kits. The germline V and J ends show losses of 4 bases and 5 bases respectively, and no gene match explains 5 bases of the junction. CDR1 and CDR2 (SEHNR, FQNEAQ) derive from the germline V gene (reference sequence). Measured from the cysteine to the phenylalanine, the CDR3 is 14 residues long. Part of the CDR3 DNA is given, 33 bases translated from base 1.

The clonotype originates from a woman between 18 and 69 years old with a cervical HPV16 infection that either progressed to CIN3+ or cleared (not recorded which). Sequencing used blood buffy coat. The chain links TRBV7-9 with TRBJ2-7, with 10 central nucleotides matching TRBD1. The sequenced part of the CDR3 DNA is TGTGCCAGCAGCTCCCGGGACAGGGGTAACGAG. Protein translation: CASSSRDRGNE. The full-length CDR3 reads as CASSSRDRGNEQYF.